This T cell receptor beta chain derives from a study of blood T cells in healthy people across ages. V lost 6 bases, J lost 0 bases, and 8 bases stayed unmatched. Per germline, CDR1 SEHNR and CDR2 FQNEAQ (reference sequence). The CDR3 loop spans 15 amino acids. Using a J-beta primer mix together with a sample-barcoded 5' primer, a second PCR was run for about 7 to 12 cycles. With 12 random nucleotides, a template-switch adaptor tagged each individual cDNA molecule. TCRdb used MiXCR to reprocess the 5' RACE reads, holding one entry per CDR3 protein. The sample has approximately 800,000 distinct CDR3 sequences; 45% to 70% are singletons.

The V and J genes are TRBV7-9 and TRBJ2-7; TRBD1 matches at 7 bases. The receptor was derived from a man aged 40-49 years in good health. Sequenced input: blood. CDR3 loop: CASSTTGAFSYEQYF. The CDR3 DNA reads as TGTGCCAGCAGTACCACAGGGGCCTTCTCCTACGAGCAGTACTTC.